This T cell receptor (beta chain) was obtained from a study of PD-L1 blockade in urothelial cancer. Study as a whole: Every 3 weeks, patients received intravenous atezolizumab 1,200 mg, beginning 2014. Blood samples had a median of about 150,000 T cells.

Time point indicated: pretreatment peripheral blood. The assay was immunoSEQ multiplex PCR, and TCRdb's table has in-frame clones only and misses some. The table shows roughly 63,000 clones, with 75% to 85% occurring only once. CDR1 is LNHDA, CDR2 SQIVND, per germline (reference sequence). The CDR3 loop spans 15 amino acids. V gave up 2 bases and J gave up 8 bases; unmatched junction bases: 6. The gene calls are TRBV19 and TRBJ1-2, with TRBD1 matching over 12 bases. Sequenced material: PBMCs, taken around atezolizumab (anti-PD-L1) treatment. The TCR was taken from a man between 65 and 79 years old with urothelial cancer. CDR3 loop: CASSILGQGAGGYTF. The CDR3 DNA follows: TGTGCCAGTAGTATATTGGGACAGGGGGCAGGGGGCTACACCTTC.